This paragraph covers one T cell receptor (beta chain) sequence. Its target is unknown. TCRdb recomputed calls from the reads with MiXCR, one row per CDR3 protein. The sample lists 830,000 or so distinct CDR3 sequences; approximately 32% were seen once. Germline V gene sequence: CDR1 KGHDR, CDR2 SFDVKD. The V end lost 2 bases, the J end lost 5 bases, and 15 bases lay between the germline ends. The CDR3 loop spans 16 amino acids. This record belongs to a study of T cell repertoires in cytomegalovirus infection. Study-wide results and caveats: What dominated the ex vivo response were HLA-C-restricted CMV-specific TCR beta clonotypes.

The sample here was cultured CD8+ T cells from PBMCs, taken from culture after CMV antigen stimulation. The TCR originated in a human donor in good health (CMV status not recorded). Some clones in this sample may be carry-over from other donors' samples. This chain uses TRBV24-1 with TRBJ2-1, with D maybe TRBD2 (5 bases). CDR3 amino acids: CATSDSGLPGNNEQFF. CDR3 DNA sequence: TGTGCCACCAGTGATTCCGGGCTCCCCGGGAACAATGAGCAGTTCTTC.